This passage covers 8 T cell receptor beta chains from one sample sequenced in a study of CD8 T cells in ankylosing spondylitis (dated by TCRdb to 2016 to 2017). General findings and caveats noted by the study authors: Blood from ankylosing spondylitis patients appeared to be characterized by a TCR beta motif made up of about 8 highly homologous amino acid variants.

The protocol used for the library was 5' RACE. These reads were obtained on an Illumina HiSeq 2500. Using fastp at Q25 and MiXCR, TCRdb reprocessed the public reads and kept productive beta chains. Here each entry gathers all rows of one CDR3 protein and keeps the most common genes and DNA. This sample is represented by 130,000 or so distinct CDR3 sequences; 15% to 20% of them were singletons. 30% to 35% of the sample is taken by the ten largest. The antigens for these receptors are not known. Sequenced input: blood, either unsorted or a sorted T cell fraction (not recorded which). The source is a male donor with ankylosing spondylitis.

The chain is built from TRBV4-1 and TRBJ1-5, with 10 bases aligning to TRBD1. The CDR3 totals 15 residues. Looked up from germline, CDR1 is MGHRA and CDR2 is YSYEKL. Trimming removed 0 bases from V and 6 bases from J; junction bases left unmatched: 2. CDR3 amino acids: CASSQERQGAQPQHF. As DNA, the CDR3 is TGCGCCAGCAGCCAAGAGCGACAGGGGGCTCAGCCCCAGCATTTT.

The chain has TRBV27 and TRBJ1-1, with TRBD1 matching over 7 bases. After removal of 5 bases from V and 5 bases from J, the junction contained 14 bases not matched to a gene. The CDR3 is made up of 16 amino acids. Germline CDR1 MNHEY, CDR2 SMNVEV (reference sequence). The CDR3: CASSRSTGLSRTEAFF. The CDR3 coding sequence is TGTGCCAGCAGTCGCTCGACAGGGTTGAGTAGGACTGAAGCTTTCTTT.

The chain joins TRBV29-1 to TRBJ2-7; 10 bases agree with TRBD2. V dropped 4 bases and J dropped 1; count of bases not matched to a gene: 7. The length of the CDR3 is 15 residues. Germline V CDR1 and CDR2: SQVTM, ANQGSEA. CDR3 sequence reads: CSVGGSGRFSYEQYF. In DNA form, the CDR3 reads TGCAGCGTTGGGGGTAGCGGGAGGTTTTCCTACGAGCAGTACTTC.

This clonotype was seen a handful of times. J is TRBJ2-7 and V is TRBV18; 7 bases match TRBD2. Germline values: CDR1 KGHSH, CDR2 LQKENI. Trimming at V came to 3 bases and at J to 3 bases, leaving 8 bases not matched to a gene. CDR3 length: 15 residues. The CDR3 spells CASSPGREFGYEQYF. For the CDR3, the DNA is TGTGCCAGCTCACCGGGGCGGGAGTTCGGCTACGAGCAGTACTTC.

The chain uses TRBV12-3 or TRBV12-4 and TRBJ1-2; no firm D call. The CDR3 length is 8 residues. The V end lost 11 bases, the J end lost 8 bases, and 6 bases lay between the germline ends. CDR3 protein: CAHQGYTF. In DNA form, the CDR3 reads TGTGCCCACCAGGGCTACACCTTC.

This clonotype was seen many times. The J gene is TRBJ1-6, the V gene TRBV5-6, with a possible D match to TRBD1 (6 bases). Trimming took off 6 bases at V and 7 bases at J, with 11 bases between the two ends. CDR1 and CDR2 from the germline V gene are SGHDT and YYEEEE. This CDR3 comprises 13 residues. The CDR3: CASTSTGNSPLHF. The DNA for the CDR3 is TGTGCCAGCACCAGTACAGGGAATTCACCCCTCCACTTT.

V and J are TRBV4-1 and TRBJ2-5; 8 nucleotides agree with TRBD2. V was clipped by 3 bases and J by 5 bases; unmatched bases: 5. CDR1 and CDR2 from the germline V gene are MGHRA and YSYEKL. The CDR3 has 14 residues. The CDR3 nucleotides read TGCGCCAGCAGCCACTTAGCGGGAATGGAGACCCAGTACTTC. Amino acid sequence: CASSHLAGMETQYF.

The chain is built from TRBV27 and TRBJ1-6, with TRBD1 identical over 9 bases. This CDR3 spans 13 amino acids. The V gene's germline CDR1 is MNHEY and CDR2 SMNVEV (reference sequence). Losses at the gene ends were 6 bases for V and 7 bases for J; bases not matched to a gene: 1. CDR3 residues: CASRGQGNSPLHF. As DNA, the CDR3 is TGTGCCAGCAGGGGACAGGGAAATTCACCCCTCCACTTT.